This T cell receptor (beta chain) emerged from a study of T cell changes during pregnancy in multiple sclerosis. The method was immunoSEQ multiplex PCR; TCRdb's version includes in-frame clones alone and lacks a portion of them. The table records about 40,000 clones, around 90% of them present only once. The V gene lost 0 bases and the J gene lost 1 base, with 13 bases spanning the gap. The length of the CDR3 is 17 residues. Germline V gene sequence: CDR1 PRHDT, CDR2 FYEKMQ (reference sequence). This clone was seen just once. Sequences were derived from CD8+ T cells from peripheral blood mononuclear cells, sampled in the first trimester of pregnancy. V gene TRBV13 combines with J gene TRBJ2-1; D possibly corresponds to TRBD1 (6 bases). The clonotype comes from a female donor with multiple sclerosis, enrolled in a pregnancy study. The CDR3 DNA is TGTGCCAGCAGCTTAGGCTCGGGAAGGGGGTCCTACAATGAGCAGTTCTTC. Protein product: CASSLGSGRGSYNEQFF.